These 14 T cell receptor beta chains originate from one sample sequenced in a study of blood T cells in healthy people across ages. Next came a second PCR, run for about 6 to 12 cycles, which used a sample-barcoded 5' primer along with a J-beta primer mix. TCRdb passed the 5' RACE reads through MiXCR, listing each CDR3 protein once. This table holds some 320,000 distinct CDR3 sequences, roughly 26% found once. The sequenced sample consisted of blood. The origin of the receptors is a woman aged 65 to 85 in good health.

The chain has TRBV9 and TRBJ2-3; 11 bases line up with TRBD2. Germline V gene sequence: CDR1 SGDLS, CDR2 YYNGEE. The V and J ends lost 2 bases and 2 bases, in that order; junction bases with no gene match: 7. The CDR3 runs 17 residues. The chain's CDR3 is CASSVGSGRVVTDTQYF. CDR3 bases: TGTGCCAGCAGCGTGGGTAGCGGGAGGGTGGTCACAGATACGCAGTATTTT.

This rearrangement joins TRBV7-2 to TRBJ2-1, with D unresolved. The V end was cut by 5 bases, the J end by 3 bases, with 5 bases between. The CDR3 has 12 amino acids. CDR1 and CDR2 from the germline V gene are SGHTA and FQGNSA. CDR3 in amino acids: CASSAHYNEQFF. The CDR3 bases are TGTGCCAGCAGCGCGCACTACAATGAGCAGTTCTTC.

DNA of the CDR3: TGCAGTGCTAGAGATCCGGGGGTCATCAGGCATGAGCAGTTCTTC. It encodes CSARDPGVIRHEQFF. The V call is TRBV20-1, the J call TRBJ2-1, with D possibly being TRBD2 (6 bases). V was cut by 0 bases and J by 8 bases, with 17 bases left in between. The CDR3 is made up of 15 amino acids. Germline CDR1 reads DFQATT; CDR2 reads SNEGSKA (reference sequence).

The genes are TRBV14 and TRBJ2-1, with 7 bases identical to TRBD1. The V gene's germline CDR1 is SGHDN and CDR2 FVKESK. Germline trimming cut 6 bases from V and 8 bases from J; bases unmatched to any gene: 7. CDR3 length: 13 amino acids. CDR3 sequence (DNA): TGTGCCAGCAGGAAGAGAGGGGGCTATGAGCAGTTCTTC. Protein product: CASRKRGGYEQFF.

This chain links TRBV6-7 with TRBJ2-3; possible D gene TRBD1, 6 bases. TRBV6-7 falls under the ORF class, with uncertain function. V was clipped by 5 bases and J by 2 bases, with 8 bases between them. This CDR3 spans 13 amino acids. The CDR3 DNA sequence: TGTGCCAGCAGTCGGGACACCACAGATACGCAGTATTTT. Protein product: CASSRDTTDTQYF.

V gene TRBV3-1 combines with J gene TRBJ1-6; 9 positions agree with TRBD1. V dropped 1 base and J dropped 4; count of bases not matched to a gene: 5. The CDR3 spans 17 residues. Per germline, CDR1 LGHDT and CDR2 YNNKEL (reference sequence). Here the CDR3 DNA reads TGTGCCAGCAGCCAAGGAAGAGGGACAGGGTATAATTCACCCCTCCACTTT. Its protein product is CASSQGRGTGYNSPLHF.

The chain employs TRBV5-5 and TRBJ2-6; D is ambiguous. The CDR3 is 16 amino acids. Trimming stripped 3 bases from V and 1 base from J, with 11 bases between. Germline loops: CDR1 SGHKS, CDR2 YYEKEE (reference sequence). CDR3 in amino acids: CASSSILASGANVLTF. CDR3 coding DNA: TGTGCCAGCAGCTCGATTCTCGCTTCTGGGGCCAACGTCCTGACTTTC.

V and J are TRBV20-1 and TRBJ2-1; 8 positions agree with TRBD2. Trimming removed 1 base from V and 4 bases from J; junction bases left unmatched: 12. The CDR3 extends over 17 amino acids. From germline, CDR1 is DFQATT and CDR2 SNEGSKA (reference sequence). CDR3 sequence (DNA): TGCAGTGCTAGAGGCTCCTCCCAAGCGGGGGTTTACAATGAGCAGTTCTTC. Translation: CSARGSSQAGVYNEQFF.

J is TRBJ2-1 and V is TRBV20-1; 7 bases map to TRBD2. The CDR3 is made up of 14 amino acids. The V gene's germline CDR1 is DFQATT and CDR2 SNEGSKA (reference sequence). After removal of 1 base from V and 5 bases from J, the junction contained 5 bases not matched to a gene. The CDR3 loop is CSARVLAKHNEQFF. For the CDR3, the DNA is TGCAGTGCTAGAGTACTAGCGAAACACAATGAGCAGTTCTTC.

This clonotype showed up many times. The chain links TRBV7-2 to TRBJ2-5; unclear D gene. This CDR3 has 14 amino acids. Germline loops: CDR1 SGHTA, CDR2 FQGNSA. V lost 7 bases, J lost 6 bases, and 18 bases lay in between. The CDR3 DNA reads TGTGCCAGCATCCTGGACCCGAGTGGAAAGACCCAGTACTTC. Protein product: CASILDPSGKTQYF.

The rearrangement uses TRBV29-1 and TRBJ1-4; no reliable D call. The CDR3 runs 14 residues. V lost 4 bases to trimming and J lost 0 bases, with 9 bases between them. Germline V gene sequence: CDR1 SQVTM, CDR2 ANQGSEA. The CDR3: CSVVTGATNEKLFF. CDR3 coding DNA: TGCAGCGTTGTTACCGGTGCAACTAATGAAAAACTGTTTTTT.

The chain uses TRBV5-6 and TRBJ2-3, with 15 bases matching TRBD2. V lost 9 bases, J lost 4 bases, and 6 bases stayed unmatched. This CDR3 spans 15 amino acids. Germline V gene data show CDR1 as SGHDT and CDR2 as YYEEEE. CDR3 in amino acids: CATRTSGRAPDTQYF. CDR3 DNA sequence: TGTGCCACCAGGACTAGCGGGAGGGCCCCAGATACGCAGTATTTT.

This clonotype came up many times. The chain recombines TRBV12-3 or TRBV12-4 with TRBJ1-4; D remains unclear. CDR3 length: 14 amino acids. V lost 9 bases, J lost 6 bases, and 17 bases lay in between. CDR3 DNA sequence: TGTGCCAGTGGCTACGTAGGCGGAGATGAAAAACTGTTTTTT. It codes for CASGYVGGDEKLFF.

The V call is TRBV4-2, the J call TRBJ2-7; weak D call: TRBD1 (7 bases). The CDR3 extends over 17 amino acids. The V and J ends lost 0 bases and 4 bases respectively, with 19 bases between them. Germline CDR1 LGHNA, CDR2 YNFKEQ. The CDR3 protein is CASSQEEGAGLGYEQYF. CDR3 DNA sequence: TGTGCCAGCAGCCAAGAAGAGGGGGCGGGATTAGGTTACGAGCAGTACTTC.